This T cell receptor (beta chain) was sequenced for a study of T cell repertoires in cytomegalovirus infection. Study context: Indicated by public TCR beta signatures were CMV infection and matching HLA type.

Findings of the study overall: The ex vivo response showed dominance by HLA-C-restricted CMV-specific TCR beta clonotypes. Identification of carriers of CMV plus the relevant HLA was performed using cumulative public TCR beta family frequency.

TCRdb recomputed calls from the reads with MiXCR, one row per CDR3 protein. The data hold hundreds of thousands of distinct CDR3 sequences, with about a sixth observed a single time. The germline CDR1 and CDR2 sequences are SNHLY and FYNNEI. V shed 0 bases and J shed 2 bases, with 11 bases lying between them. This CDR3 has 15 amino acids. Remarks on this clonotype: Its matching antigen is unknown.

Material: PBMCs. This receptor was identified in a human donor in good health (CMV status not recorded). Some clones in this sample may be carry-over from other donors' samples. The chain couples TRBV2 to TRBJ2-7; perhaps D is TRBD1 or TRBD2 (5 bases each). CDR3 nucleotides: TGTGCCAGCAGTGAAGCGACCGGGGCCCCCTACGAGCAGTACTTC. As protein: CASSEATGAPYEQYF.